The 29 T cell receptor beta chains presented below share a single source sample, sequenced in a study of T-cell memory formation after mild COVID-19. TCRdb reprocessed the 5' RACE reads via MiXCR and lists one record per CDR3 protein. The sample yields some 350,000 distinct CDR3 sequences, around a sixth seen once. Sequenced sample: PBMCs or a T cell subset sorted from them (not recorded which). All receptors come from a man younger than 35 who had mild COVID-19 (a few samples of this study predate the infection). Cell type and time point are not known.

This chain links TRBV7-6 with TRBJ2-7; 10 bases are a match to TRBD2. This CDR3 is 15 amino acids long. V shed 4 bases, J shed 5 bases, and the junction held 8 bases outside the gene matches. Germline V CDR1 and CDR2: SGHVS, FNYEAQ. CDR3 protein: CASSSQRGGLNEQYF. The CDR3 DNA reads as TGTGCCAGCAGCTCTCAGCGGGGGGGCCTCAACGAGCAGTACTTC.

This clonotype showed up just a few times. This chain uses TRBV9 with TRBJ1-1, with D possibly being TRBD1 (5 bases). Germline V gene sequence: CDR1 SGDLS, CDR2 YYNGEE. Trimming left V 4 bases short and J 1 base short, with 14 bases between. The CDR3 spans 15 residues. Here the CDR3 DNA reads TGTGCCAGCAGCCTCGGGGACTCTAGGAACACTGAAGCTTTCTTT. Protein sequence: CASSLGDSRNTEAFF.

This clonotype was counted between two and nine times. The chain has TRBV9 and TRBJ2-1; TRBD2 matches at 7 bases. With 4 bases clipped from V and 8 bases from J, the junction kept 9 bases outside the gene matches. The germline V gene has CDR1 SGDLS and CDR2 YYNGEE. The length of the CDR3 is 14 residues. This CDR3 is CASSLRGLDDEQFF. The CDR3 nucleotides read TGTGCCAGCAGCCTCCGCGGACTAGACGATGAGCAGTTCTTC.

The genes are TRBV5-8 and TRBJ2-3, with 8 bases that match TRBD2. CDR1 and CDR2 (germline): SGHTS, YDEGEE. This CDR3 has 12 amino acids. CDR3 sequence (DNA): TGTGCACTCGGTGGGAGCGGGGGAACGCAGTATTTT. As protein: CALGGSGGTQYF. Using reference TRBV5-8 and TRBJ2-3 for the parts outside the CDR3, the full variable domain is EAGVTQSPTHLIKTRGQQATLRCSPISGHTSVYWYQQALGLGLQFLLWYDEGEERNRGNFPPRFSGRQFPNYSSELNVNALELEDSALYLCALGGSGGTQYFGPGTRLTVL.

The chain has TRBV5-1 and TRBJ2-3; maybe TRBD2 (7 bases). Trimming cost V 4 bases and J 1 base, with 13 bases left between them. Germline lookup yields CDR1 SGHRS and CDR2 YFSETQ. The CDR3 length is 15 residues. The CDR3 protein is CASSPWGGRTDTQYF. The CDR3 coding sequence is TGCGCCAGCAGCCCTTGGGGGGGGCGCACAGATACGCAGTATTTT.

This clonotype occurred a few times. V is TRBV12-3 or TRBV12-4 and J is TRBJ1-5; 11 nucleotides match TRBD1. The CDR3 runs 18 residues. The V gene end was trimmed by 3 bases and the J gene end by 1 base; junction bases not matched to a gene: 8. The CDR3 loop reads CASSFGGQGAWSNQPQHF. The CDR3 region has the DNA TGTGCCAGCAGTTTTGGTGGACAGGGGGCTTGGAGCAATCAGCCCCAGCATTTT.

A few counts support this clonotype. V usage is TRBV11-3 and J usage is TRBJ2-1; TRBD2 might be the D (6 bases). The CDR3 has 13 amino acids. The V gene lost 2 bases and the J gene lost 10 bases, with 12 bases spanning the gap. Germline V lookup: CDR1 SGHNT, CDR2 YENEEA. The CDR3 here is CASSLLGGGEQFF. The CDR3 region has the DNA TGTGCCAGCAGCTTACTCGGGGGTGGAGAGCAGTTCTTC. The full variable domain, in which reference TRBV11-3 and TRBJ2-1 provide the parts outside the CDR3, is EAGVVQSPRYKIIEKKQPVAFWCNPISGHNTLYWYLQNLGQGPELLIRYENEEAVDDSQLPKDRFSAERLKGVDSTLKIQPAELGDSAVYLCASSLLGGGEQFFGPGTRLTVL.

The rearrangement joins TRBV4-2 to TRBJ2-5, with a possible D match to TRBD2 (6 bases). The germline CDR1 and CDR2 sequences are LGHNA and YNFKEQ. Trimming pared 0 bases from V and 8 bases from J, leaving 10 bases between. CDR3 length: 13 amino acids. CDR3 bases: TGTGCCAGCAGCCAAGAGAGGAGGGCAACCCAGTACTTC. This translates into CASSQERRATQYF.

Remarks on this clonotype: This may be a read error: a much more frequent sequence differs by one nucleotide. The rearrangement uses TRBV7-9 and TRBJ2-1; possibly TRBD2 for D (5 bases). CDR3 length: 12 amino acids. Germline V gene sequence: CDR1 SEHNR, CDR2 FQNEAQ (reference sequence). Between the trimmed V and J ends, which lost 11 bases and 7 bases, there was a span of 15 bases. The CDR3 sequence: CAPELTSNEQFF. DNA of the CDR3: TGTGCCCCCGAGCTCACTAGTAATGAGCAGTTCTTC. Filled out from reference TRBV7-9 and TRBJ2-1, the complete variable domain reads DTGVSQNPRHKITKRGQNVTFRCDPISEHNRLYWYRQTLGQGPEFLTYFQNEAQLEKSRLLSDRFSAERPKGSFSTLEIQRTEQGDSAMYLCAPELTSNEQFFGPGTRLTVL.

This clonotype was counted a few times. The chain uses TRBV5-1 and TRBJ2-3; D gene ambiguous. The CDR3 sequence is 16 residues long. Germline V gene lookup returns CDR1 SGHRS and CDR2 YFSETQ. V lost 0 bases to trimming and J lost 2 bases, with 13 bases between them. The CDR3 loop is CASSLVQSLYTDTQYF. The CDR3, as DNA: TGCGCCAGCAGCTTGGTTCAGTCTCTCTACACAGATACGCAGTATTTT.

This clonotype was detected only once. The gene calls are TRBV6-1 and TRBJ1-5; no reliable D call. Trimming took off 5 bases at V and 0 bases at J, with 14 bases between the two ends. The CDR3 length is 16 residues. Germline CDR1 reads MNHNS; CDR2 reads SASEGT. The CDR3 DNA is TGTGCCAGCAGTCCCCGGGAGCCCTTTAGCAATCAGCCCCAGCATTTT. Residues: CASSPREPFSNQPQHF.

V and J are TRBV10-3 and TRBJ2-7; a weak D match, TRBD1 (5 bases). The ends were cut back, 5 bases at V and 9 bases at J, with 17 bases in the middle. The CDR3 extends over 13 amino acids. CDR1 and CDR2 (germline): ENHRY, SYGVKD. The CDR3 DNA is TGTGCCATCAGTTTGACAGCTCGAGACGGGCAGTACTTC. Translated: CAISLTARDGQYF.

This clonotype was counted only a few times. CDR3 sequence reads: CASGVSSDTGELFF. For the CDR3, the DNA is TGTGCCAGTGGAGTGTCTAGCGACACCGGGGAGCTGTTTTTT. This chain connects TRBV12-3 or TRBV12-4 to TRBJ2-2; maybe TRBD2 (6 bases). The CDR3 has 14 amino acids. Between the trimmed V and J ends, which lost 9 bases and 3 bases, there was a span of 14 bases.

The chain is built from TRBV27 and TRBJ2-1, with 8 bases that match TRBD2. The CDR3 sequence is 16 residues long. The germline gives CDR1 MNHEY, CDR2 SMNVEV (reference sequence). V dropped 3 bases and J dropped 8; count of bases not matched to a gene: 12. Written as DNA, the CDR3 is TGTGCCAGCAGTTTGAACGGGGGGGCGGATCGCTATGAGCAGTTCTTC. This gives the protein CASSLNGGADRYEQFF.

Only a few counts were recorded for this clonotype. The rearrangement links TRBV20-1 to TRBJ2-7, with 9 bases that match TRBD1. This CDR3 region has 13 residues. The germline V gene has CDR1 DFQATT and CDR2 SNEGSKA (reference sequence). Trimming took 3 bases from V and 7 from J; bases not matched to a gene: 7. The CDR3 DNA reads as TGCAGTGCTAGGCTTGACAGGGGGTTAGAGCAGTACTTC. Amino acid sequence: CSARLDRGLEQYF.

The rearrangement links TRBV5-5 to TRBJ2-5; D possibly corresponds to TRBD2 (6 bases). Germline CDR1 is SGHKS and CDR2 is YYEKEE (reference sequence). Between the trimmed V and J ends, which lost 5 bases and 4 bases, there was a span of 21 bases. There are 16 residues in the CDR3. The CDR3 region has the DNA TGTGCCAGCAGACCAAGGGCGCAGGGAGGTGGAGAGACCCAGTACTTC. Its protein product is CASRPRAQGGGETQYF.

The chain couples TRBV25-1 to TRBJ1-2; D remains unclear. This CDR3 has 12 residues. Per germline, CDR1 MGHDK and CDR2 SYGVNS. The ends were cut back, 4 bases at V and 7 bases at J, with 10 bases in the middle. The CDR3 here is CASSAPTAGYTF. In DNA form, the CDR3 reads TGTGCCAGCAGTGCGCCGACCGCTGGCTACACCTTC.

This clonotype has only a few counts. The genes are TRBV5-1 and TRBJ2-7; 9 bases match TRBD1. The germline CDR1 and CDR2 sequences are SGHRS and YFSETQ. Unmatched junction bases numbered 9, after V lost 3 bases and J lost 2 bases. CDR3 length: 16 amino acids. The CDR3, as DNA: TGCGCCAGCAGCTGGGGGGGACAGGGAATGACCTACGAGCAGTACTTC. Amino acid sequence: CASSWGGQGMTYEQYF.

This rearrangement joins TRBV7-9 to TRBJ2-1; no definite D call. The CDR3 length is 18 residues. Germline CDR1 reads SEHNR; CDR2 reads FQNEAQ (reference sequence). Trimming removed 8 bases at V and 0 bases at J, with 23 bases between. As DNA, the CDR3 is TGTGCCAGCCTCGGTTGGCTGGGTGCGAAAAGCTCCTACAATGAGCAGTTCTTC. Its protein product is CASLGWLGAKSSYNEQFF. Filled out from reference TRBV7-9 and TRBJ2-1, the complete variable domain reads DTGVSQNPRHKITKRGQNVTFRCDPISEHNRLYWYRQTLGQGPEFLTYFQNEAQLEKSRLLSDRFSAERPKGSFSTLEIQRTEQGDSAMYLCASLGWLGAKSSYNEQFFGPGTRLTVL.

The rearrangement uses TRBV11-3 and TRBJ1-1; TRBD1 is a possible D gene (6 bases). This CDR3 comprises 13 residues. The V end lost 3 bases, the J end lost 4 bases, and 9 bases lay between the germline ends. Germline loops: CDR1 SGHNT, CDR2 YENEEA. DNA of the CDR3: TGTGCCAGCAGCTTCCGGGGGGCCACTGAAGCTTTCTTT. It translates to CASSFRGATEAFF.

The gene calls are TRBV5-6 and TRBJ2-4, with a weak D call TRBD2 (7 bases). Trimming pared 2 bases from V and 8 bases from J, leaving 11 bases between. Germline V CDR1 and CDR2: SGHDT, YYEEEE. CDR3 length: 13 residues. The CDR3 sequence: CASSFGGGDIQYF. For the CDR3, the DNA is TGTGCCAGCAGCTTCGGAGGGGGGGACATTCAGTACTTC.

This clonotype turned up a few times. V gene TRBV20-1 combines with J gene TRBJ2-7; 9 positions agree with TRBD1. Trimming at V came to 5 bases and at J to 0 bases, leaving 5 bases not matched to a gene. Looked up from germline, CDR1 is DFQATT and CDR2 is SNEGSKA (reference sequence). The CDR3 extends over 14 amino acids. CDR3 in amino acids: CSADRDRDSYEQYV. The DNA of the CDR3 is TGCAGTGCTGACCGGGACAGGGACTCCTACGAGCAGTACGTC.

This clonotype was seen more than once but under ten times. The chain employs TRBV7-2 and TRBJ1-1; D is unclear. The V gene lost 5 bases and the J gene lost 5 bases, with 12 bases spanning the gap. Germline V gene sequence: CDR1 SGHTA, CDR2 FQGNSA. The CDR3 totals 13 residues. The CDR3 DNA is TGTGCCAGCAGCCGAGGGAAATCAACTGAAGCTTTCTTT. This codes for CASSRGKSTEAFF. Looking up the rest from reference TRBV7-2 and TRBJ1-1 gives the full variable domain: GAGVSQSPSNKVTEKGKDVELRCDPISGHTALYWYRQSLGQGLEFLIYFQGNSAPDKSGLPSDRFSAERTGGSVSTLTIQRTQQEDSAVYLCASSRGKSTEAFFGQGTRLTVV.

The CDR3 sequence is CASSPPQFGVLHEQYF. The CDR3 bases are TGTGCCAGCTCACCACCCCAGTTTGGGGTTCTGCACGAGCAGTACTTC. The chain employs TRBV18 and TRBJ2-7; D is unclear. Trimming took 0 bases from V and 5 from J, leaving 17 bases between them. The CDR3 contains 16 residues. CDR1 is KGHSH, CDR2 LQKENI, per germline.

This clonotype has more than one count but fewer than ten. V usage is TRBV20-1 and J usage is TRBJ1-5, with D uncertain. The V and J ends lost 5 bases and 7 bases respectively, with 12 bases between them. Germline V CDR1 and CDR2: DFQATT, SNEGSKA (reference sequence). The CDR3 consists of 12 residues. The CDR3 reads CSAFAGSQPQHF. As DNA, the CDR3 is TGCAGTGCTTTTGCAGGTTCGCAGCCCCAGCATTTT.

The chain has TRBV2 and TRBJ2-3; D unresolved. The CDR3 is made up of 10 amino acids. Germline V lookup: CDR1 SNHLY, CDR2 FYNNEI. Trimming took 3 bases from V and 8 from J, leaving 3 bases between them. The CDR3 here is CASSDTTQYF. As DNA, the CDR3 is TGTGCCAGCAGTGATACTACGCAGTATTTT.

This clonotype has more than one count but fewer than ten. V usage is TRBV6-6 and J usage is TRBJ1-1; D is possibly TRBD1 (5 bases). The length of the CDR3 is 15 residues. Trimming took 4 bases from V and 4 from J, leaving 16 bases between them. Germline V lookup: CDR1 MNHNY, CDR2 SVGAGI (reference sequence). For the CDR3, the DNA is TGTGCCAGCAGTTCTACGACAGTTGCAGTCACTGAAGCTTTCTTT. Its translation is CASSSTTVAVTEAFF.

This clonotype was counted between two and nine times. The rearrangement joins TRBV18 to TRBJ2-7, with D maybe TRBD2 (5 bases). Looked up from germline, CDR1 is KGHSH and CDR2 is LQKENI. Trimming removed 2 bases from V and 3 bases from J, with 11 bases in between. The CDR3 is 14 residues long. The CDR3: CASSPVRDRYEQYV. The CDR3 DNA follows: TGTGCCAGCTCACCAGTACGGGATCGCTACGAGCAGTACGTC.

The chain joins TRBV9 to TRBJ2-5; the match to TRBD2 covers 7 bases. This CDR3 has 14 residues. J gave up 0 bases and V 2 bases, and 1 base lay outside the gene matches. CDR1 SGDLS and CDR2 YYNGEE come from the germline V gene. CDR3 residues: CASSVSGYQETQYF. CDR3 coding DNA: TGTGCCAGCAGCGTTAGCGGGTACCAAGAGACCCAGTACTTC.